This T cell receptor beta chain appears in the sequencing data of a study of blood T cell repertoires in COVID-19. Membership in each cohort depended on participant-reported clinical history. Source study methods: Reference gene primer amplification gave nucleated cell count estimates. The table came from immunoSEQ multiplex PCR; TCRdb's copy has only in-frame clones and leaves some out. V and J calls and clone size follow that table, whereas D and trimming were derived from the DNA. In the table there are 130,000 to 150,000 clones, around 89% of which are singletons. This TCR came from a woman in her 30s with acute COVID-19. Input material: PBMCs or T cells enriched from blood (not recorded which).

CDR3 sequence (DNA): TGTGCCAGCAGTTACCTAGGACAGGGCGGGAATGAGCAGTTCTTC. It translates to CASSYLGQGGNEQFF. The chain is built from TRBV6-2 or TRBV6-3 and TRBJ2-1, with 8 nucleotides matching TRBD1. This CDR3 is built from 15 residues. Germline V gene lookup returns CDR1 MNHEY and CDR2 SVGEGT. V was clipped by 2 bases and J by 7 bases; unmatched bases: 7.